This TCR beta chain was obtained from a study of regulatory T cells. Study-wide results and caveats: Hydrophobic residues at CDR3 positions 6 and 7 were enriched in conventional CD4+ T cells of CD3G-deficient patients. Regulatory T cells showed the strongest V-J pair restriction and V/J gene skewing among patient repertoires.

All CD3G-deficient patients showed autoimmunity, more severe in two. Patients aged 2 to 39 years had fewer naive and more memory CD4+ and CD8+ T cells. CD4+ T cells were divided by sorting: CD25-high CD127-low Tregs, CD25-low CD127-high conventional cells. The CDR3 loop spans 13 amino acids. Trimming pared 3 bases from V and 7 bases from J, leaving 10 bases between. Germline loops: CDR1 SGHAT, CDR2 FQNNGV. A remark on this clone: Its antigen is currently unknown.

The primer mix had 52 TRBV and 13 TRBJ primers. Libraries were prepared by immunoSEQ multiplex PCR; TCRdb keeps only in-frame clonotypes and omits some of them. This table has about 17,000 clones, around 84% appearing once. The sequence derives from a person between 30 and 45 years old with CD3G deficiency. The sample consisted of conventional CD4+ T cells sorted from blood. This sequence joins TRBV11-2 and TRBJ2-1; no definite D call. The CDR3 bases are TGTGCCAGCAGCTTGGATAGGGTAAATGAGCAGTTCTTC. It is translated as CASSLDRVNEQFF.